Reported below is one T cell receptor beta chain. The entry originates in a study of blood T cell repertoires in COVID-19. Study-wide background: The analysed material was cDNA or gDNA that came from T cells, B-cell-depleted T cells, or PBMCs.

The V segment lost 4 bases and the J segment 2 bases; nucleotides outside the gene matches: 11. CDR3 length: 18 residues. Germline V gene lookup returns CDR1 MNHEY and CDR2 SVGEGT. TCRdb's copy holds only in-frame clones and misses some; the assay was immunoSEQ multiplex PCR. The repertoire holds about 80,000 clones, 88% seen once, with around 7% in the top ten. The sequenced sample was peripheral blood. This sequence originates from an elderly woman with acute or convalescent COVID-19. V is TRBV6-2 or TRBV6-3 and J is TRBJ2-7; TRBD2 aligns across 13 bases. The CDR3 here is CASSSKPGLAGKTYEQYF. CDR3 nucleotides: TGTGCCAGCAGTTCGAAACCGGGACTAGCGGGAAAAACCTACGAGCAGTACTTC.